This TCR beta chain was sequenced during a study of blood T cells in healthy people across ages. This clonotype has only a few counts. Its specificity is not known. Isolation yielded PBMCs, at least 6 million per sample, in every case. RNA extraction gave at least 5 micrograms of total RNA per sample. The CDR3 sequence is 13 residues long. Trimming at V came to 6 bases and at J to 0 bases, leaving 1 base not matched to a gene. Whole-study findings and limits: Long-lived and aged donors differed, with more naive CD4+ cells and higher diversity in the long-lived. Those diversity estimates obtained from one million T cells were thought to be underestimates.

Using a J-beta primer mix together with a sample-barcoded 5' primer, a second PCR was run for roughly 6 to 12 cycles. TCRdb re-analysed the 5' RACE reads in MiXCR, keeping a single row per CDR3 protein. This repertoire shows roughly 1,500,000 distinct CDR3 sequences, around 36% found once; its top ten account for about 11%. Sequencing input: blood. This sequence joins TRBV12-3 or TRBV12-4 and TRBJ2-5; 7 positions agree with TRBD1. This TCR derives from a woman in her twenties or thirties in good health. In DNA, the CDR3 is TGTGCCAGCAGGGACAGGTACCAAGAGACCCAGTACTTC. Translating gives CASRDRYQETQYF.